These T cell receptor beta chains were read from a single sample in a study of technical replicates of blood from a few donors. Profiled with immunoSEQ multiplex PCR; TCRdb holds only in-frame clones, not every one. The sample lists some 57,000 clones; roughly 97% were seen once. The sequenced sample consisted of T cells isolated from PBMCs. The receptors come from a human donor in good health. The CDR3 runs from the conserved cysteine through the conserved F or W. Not every row has a clone size; where given, it reads once, few, many or a size class.

abundance	v_gene	j_gene	CDR3aa
.	TRBV29-1	TRBJ1-1	CSVRGQGGGTNTEAFF
.	TRBV5-1	TRBJ1-4	CASSYTGGATNEKLFF
.	TRBV28	TRBJ2-1	CASSLVGDHEQFF
.	TRBV7-9	TRBJ2-2	CASSPKAGEGTGELFF
.	TRBV5-1	TRBJ2-3	CASSLQGTADTQYF
.	TRBV29-1	TRBJ2-7	CSAIPGLDALGEQYF
once	TRBV6-5	TRBJ1-1	CASNLPGNTEAFF
.	TRBV6-6	TRBJ1-6	CASRKDQTTYNSPLHF
.	TRBV4-1	TRBJ2-4	CASSQDQVHRNIQYF
.	TRBV6-1	TRBJ2-2	CASSGPGHHLTGELFF
.	TRBV6-1	TRBJ2-5	CASGAPGETQYF
once	TRBV5-1	TRBJ1-2	CASSLAEADSTYGYTF
.	TRBV6-4	TRBJ1-1	CASRKEGFDTEAFF
once	TRBV15	TRBJ2-3	CATSRDRGGITTDTQYF
.	TRBV6-1	TRBJ1-2	CASSDLTGGSYGYTF
.	TRBV5-1	TRBJ1-5	CASRPGDASNQPQHF
.	TRBV27	TRBJ2-7	CASSPDARRDSYEQYF
.	TRBV5-6	TRBJ2-5	CASSFLGVPFQETQYF
.	TRBV18	TRBJ2-7	CASSSGQFSYEQYF
.	TRBV5-4	TRBJ2-1	CASSFTGNEQFF
.	TRBV7-2	TRBJ2-2	CASSKRGGLSTGELFF
.	TRBV6-4	TRBJ2-3	CASSERLAGAPNTQYF
.	TRBV7-9	TRBJ2-2	CASSQPPGQGFPGELFF